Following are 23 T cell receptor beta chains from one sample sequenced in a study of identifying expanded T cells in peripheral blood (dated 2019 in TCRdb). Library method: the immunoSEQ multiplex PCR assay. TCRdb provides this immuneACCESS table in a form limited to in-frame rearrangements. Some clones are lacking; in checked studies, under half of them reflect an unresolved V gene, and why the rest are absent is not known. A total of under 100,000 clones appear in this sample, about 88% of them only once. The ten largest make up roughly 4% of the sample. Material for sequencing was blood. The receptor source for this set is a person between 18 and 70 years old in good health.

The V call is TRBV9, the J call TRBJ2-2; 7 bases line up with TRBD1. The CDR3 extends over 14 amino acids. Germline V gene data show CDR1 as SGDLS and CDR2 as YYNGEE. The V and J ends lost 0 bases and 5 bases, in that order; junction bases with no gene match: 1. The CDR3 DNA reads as TGTGCCAGCAGCGTAGGACAGGGAACCGGGGAGCTGTTTTTT. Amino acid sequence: CASSVGQGTGELFF.

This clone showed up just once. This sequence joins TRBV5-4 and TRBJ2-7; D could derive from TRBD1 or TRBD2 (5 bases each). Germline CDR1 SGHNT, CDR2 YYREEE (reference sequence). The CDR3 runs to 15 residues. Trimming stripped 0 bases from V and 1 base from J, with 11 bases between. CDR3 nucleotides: TGTGCCAGCAGCTTGGCCCCGGGACGGTCCTACGAGCAGTACTTC. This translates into CASSLAPGRSYEQYF.

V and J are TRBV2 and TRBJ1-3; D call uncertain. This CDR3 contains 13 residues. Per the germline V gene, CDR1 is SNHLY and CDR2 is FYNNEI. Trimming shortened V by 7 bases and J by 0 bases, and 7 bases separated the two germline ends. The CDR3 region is CASNRVSGNTIYF. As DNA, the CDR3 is TGTGCCAGCAATCGGGTCTCTGGAAACACCATATATTTT.

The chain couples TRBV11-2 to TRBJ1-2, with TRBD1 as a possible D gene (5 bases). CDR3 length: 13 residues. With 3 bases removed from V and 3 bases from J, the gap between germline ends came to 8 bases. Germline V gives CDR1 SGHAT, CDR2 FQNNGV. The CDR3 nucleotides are TGTGCCAGCAGCTTGTCCAGGGACTATGGCTACACCTTC. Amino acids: CASSLSRDYGYTF.

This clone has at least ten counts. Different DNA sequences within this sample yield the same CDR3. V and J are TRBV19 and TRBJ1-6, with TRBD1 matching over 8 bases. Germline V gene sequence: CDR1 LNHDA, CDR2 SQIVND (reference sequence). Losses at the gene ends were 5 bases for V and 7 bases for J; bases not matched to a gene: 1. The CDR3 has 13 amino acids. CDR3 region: CASSGTGNSPLHF. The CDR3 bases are TGTGCCAGTAGTGGGACAGGCAATTCACCCCTCCACTTT.

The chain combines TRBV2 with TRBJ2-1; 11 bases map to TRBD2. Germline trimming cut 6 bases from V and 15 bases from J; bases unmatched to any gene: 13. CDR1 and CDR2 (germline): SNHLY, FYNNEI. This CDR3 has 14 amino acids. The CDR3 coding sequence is TGTGCCAGCAGGATTACTAGCGGGGGTGGGCTCAGGTTCTTC. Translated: CASRITSGGGLRFF.

DNA for the CDR3: TGCGCCAGCAGCTTGGCCATTGGAGGATCGGATGGCTACACCTTC. Protein sequence: CASSLAIGGSDGYTF. The rearrangement uses TRBV5-1 and TRBJ1-2; no firm D call. The CDR3 loop spans 15 amino acids. CDR1 and CDR2 (germline): SGHRS, YFSETQ. Trimming took off 0 bases at V and 6 bases at J, with 15 bases between the two ends.

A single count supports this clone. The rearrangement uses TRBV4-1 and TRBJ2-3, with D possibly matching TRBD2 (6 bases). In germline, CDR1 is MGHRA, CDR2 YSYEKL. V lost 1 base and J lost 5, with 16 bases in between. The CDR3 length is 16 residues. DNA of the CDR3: TGCGCCAGCAGCCAAGTCGGGAGCCGTCGTGTAGATACGCAGTATTTT. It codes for CASSQVGSRRVDTQYF.

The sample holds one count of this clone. The CDR3 sequence is CASTEDEGARGTQYF. In DNA form, the CDR3 reads TGTGCCAGCACCGAGGACGAGGGGGCCCGGGGGACCCAGTACTTC. The J gene is TRBJ2-5, the V gene TRBV2; 7 nucleotides agree with TRBD1. The CDR3 extends over 15 amino acids. V shed 7 bases and J 7 bases; nucleotides not matched to a gene: 15. Germline V gene sequence: CDR1 SNHLY, CDR2 FYNNEI. Supplemented by reference TRBV2 and TRBJ2-5, the full variable domain reads EPEVTQTPSHQVTQMGQEVILRCVPISNHLYFYWYRQILGQKVEFLVSFYNNEISEKSEIFDDQFSVERPDGSNFTLKIRSTKLEDSAMYFCASTEDEGARGTQYFGPGTRLLVL.

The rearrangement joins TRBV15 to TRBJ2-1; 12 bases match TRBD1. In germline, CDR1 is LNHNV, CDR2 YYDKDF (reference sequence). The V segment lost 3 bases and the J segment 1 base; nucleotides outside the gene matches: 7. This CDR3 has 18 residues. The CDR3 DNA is TGTGCCACCAGCAGTTACCGGGACAGGGGGCGGTCCTACAATGAGCAGTTCTTC. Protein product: CATSSYRDRGRSYNEQFF.

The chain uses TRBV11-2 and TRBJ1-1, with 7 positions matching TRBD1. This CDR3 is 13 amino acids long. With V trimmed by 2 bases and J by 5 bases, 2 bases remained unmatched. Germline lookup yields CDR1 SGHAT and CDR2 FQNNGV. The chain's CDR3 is CASSLPTGTEAFF. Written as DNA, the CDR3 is TGTGCCAGCAGCTTACCGACAGGGACTGAAGCTTTCTTT.

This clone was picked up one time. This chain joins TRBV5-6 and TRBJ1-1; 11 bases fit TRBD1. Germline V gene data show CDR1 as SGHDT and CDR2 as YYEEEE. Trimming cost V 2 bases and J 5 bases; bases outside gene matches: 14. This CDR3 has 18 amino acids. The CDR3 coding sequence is TGTGCCAGCAGCTTCGGTCCCGGGACAGGGGGTTATGCGACTGAAGCTTTCTTT. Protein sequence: CASSFGPGTGGYATEAFF.

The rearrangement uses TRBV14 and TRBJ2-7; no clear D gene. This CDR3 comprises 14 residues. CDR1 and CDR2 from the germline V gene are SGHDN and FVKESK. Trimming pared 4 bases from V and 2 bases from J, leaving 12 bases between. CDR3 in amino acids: CASSRALGPYEQYF. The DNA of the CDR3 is TGTGCCAGCAGCCGGGCCCTAGGGCCCTACGAGCAGTACTTC.

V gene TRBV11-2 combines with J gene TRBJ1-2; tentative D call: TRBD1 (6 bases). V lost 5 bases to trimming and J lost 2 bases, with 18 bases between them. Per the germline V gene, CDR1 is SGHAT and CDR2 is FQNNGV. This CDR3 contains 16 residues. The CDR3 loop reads CASSPLTGTRNYGYTF. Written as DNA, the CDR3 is TGTGCCAGCAGCCCATTAACCGGGACAAGAAACTATGGCTACACCTTC.

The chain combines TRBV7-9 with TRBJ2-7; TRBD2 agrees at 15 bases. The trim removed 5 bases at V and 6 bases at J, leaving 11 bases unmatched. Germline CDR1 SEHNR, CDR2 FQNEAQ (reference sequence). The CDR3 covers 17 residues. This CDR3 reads CASSPPEGGLAGGEQYF. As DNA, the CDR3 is TGTGCCAGCAGCCCCCCCGAGGGGGGACTAGCGGGGGGCGAGCAGTACTTC.

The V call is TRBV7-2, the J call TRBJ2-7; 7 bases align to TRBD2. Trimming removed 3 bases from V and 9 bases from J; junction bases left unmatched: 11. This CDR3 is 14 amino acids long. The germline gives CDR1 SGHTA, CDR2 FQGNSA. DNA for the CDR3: TGTGCCAGCAGCTTCCCCTTGAGCGGGGTGTGGCAGTACTTC. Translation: CASSFPLSGVWQYF.

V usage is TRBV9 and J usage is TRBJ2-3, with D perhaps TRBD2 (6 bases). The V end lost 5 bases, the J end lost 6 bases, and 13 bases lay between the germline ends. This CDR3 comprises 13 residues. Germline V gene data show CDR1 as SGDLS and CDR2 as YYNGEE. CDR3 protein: CASSRGGYDTQYF. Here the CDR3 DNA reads TGTGCCAGCAGTCGTGGGGGGTACGATACGCAGTATTTT. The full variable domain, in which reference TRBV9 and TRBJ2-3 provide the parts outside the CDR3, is DSGVTQTPKHLITATGQRVTLRCSPRSGDLSVYWYQQSLDQGLQFLIQYYNGEERAKGNILERFSAQQFPDLHSELNLSSLELGDSALYFCASSRGGYDTQYFGPGTRLTVL.

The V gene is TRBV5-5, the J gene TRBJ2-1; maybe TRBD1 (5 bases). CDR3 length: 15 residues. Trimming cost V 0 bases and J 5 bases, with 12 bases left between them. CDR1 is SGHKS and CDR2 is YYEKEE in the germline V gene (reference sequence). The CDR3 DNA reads TGTGCCAGCAGCTTGGTCCAGGGAAGGGACAATGAGCAGTTCTTC. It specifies CASSLVQGRDNEQFF.

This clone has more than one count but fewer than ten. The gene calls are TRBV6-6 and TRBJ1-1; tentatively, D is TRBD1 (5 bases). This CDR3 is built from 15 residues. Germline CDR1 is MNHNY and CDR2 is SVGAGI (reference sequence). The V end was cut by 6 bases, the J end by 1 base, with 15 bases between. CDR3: CASRTLGGQNTEAFF. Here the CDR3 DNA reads TGTGCCAGCAGAACCCTCGGGGGTCAGAACACTGAAGCTTTCTTT.

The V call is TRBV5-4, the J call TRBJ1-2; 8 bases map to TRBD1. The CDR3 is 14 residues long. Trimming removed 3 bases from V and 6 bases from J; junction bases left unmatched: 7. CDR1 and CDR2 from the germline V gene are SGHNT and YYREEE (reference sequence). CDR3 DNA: TGTGCCAGCAGCTCAGGACAGGGAAGTCATGGCTACACCTTC. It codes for CASSSGQGSHGYTF.

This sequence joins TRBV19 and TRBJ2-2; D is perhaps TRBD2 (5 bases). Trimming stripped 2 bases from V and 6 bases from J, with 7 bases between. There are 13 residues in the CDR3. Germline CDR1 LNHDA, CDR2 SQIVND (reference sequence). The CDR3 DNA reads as TGTGCCAGTAGTATAACCGGGGCCGGGGAGCTGTTTTTT. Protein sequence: CASSITGAGELFF. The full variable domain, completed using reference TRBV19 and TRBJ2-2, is DGGITQSPKYLFRKEGQNVTLSCEQNLNHDAMYWYRQDPGQGLRLIYYSQIVNDFQKGDIAEGYSVSREKKESFPLTVTSAQKNPTAFYLCASSITGAGELFFGEGSRLTVL.

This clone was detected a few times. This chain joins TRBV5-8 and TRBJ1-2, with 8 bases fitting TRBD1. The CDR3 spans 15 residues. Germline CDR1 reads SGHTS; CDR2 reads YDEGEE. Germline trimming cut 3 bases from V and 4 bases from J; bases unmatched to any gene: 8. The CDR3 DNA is TGTGCCAGCAGCTCCTGGGGCAGGGGGCTCTATGGCTACACCTTC. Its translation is CASSSWGRGLYGYTF.

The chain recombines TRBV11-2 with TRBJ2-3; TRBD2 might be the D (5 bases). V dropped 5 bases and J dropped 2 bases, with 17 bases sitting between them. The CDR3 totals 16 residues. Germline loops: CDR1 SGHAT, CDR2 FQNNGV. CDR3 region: CASSRLAGLHTDTQYF. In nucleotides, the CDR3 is TGTGCCAGCAGCCGACTGGCGGGCCTACACACAGATACGCAGTATTTT.